These 13 T cell receptor beta chains originate from one sample sequenced in a study of a mutant IDH1 vaccine in newly diagnosed glioma. Generated by immunoSEQ multiplex PCR, the TCRdb table keeps only in-frame clones and is missing some. The sample records tens of thousands of clones, 87% being singletons. These receptors are not linked to any known antigen. The time point: week 23, last vaccination. What each vaccine dose contained was 300 ug of mutant IDH1 20-mer peptide, accompanied by topical imiquimod. Sequences were derived from PBMCs, sampled from a glioma patient whose treatment included an IDH1 peptide vaccine. Every receptor here comes from a man in his forties or fifties with glioma.

The V and J genes are TRBV19 and TRBJ2-3, with no clear D. Germline-derived CDR1 and CDR2 are LNHDA and SQIVND (reference sequence). CDR3 length: 17 residues. The V and J ends lost 4 bases and 1 base respectively, with 18 bases between them. The CDR3 loop is CASSTSRLTARTDTQYF. CDR3 in DNA: TGTGCCAGTAGTACTTCACGACTCACTGCTCGCACAGATACGCAGTATTTT.

The chain recombines TRBV5-1 with TRBJ1-1; D remains unclear. CDR1 SGHRS and CDR2 YFSETQ come from the germline V gene. The ends were cut back, 2 bases at V and 0 bases at J, with 2 bases in the middle. The CDR3 covers 12 residues. CDR3 region: CASSLVNTEAFF. DNA for the CDR3: TGCGCCAGCAGCTTAGTGAACACTGAAGCTTTCTTT.

The V call is TRBV5-1, the J call TRBJ1-4, with TRBD1 as a possible D gene (6 bases). V lost 4 bases, J lost 3 bases, and 16 bases lay in between. The V gene's germline CDR1 is SGHRS and CDR2 YFSETQ. CDR3 length: 16 residues. The CDR3 is CASSPGWGAANEKLFF. The DNA for the CDR3 is TGCGCCAGCAGCCCGGGATGGGGGGCGGCTAATGAAAAACTGTTTTTT. The full variable domain, in which reference TRBV5-1 and TRBJ1-4 provide the parts outside the CDR3, is KAGVTQTPRYLIKTRGQQVTLSCSPISGHRSVSWYQQTPGQGLQFLFEYFSETQRNKGNFPGRFSGRQFSNSRSEMNVSTLELGDSALYLCASSPGWGAANEKLFFGSGTQLSVL.

CDR3 bases: TGTGCCAGCAGCTTAGCCCTGGCGTTTTACAATGAGCAGTTCTTC. Protein: CASSLALAFYNEQFF. This chain links TRBV7-3 with TRBJ2-1; no firm D call. Deletions cut 2 bases from V and 4 bases from J, with 12 bases between. The CDR3 contains 15 residues. Germline CDR1 SGHTA, CDR2 FQGTGA.

The chain combines TRBV7-8 with TRBJ1-2; D is unresolved. The germline V and J ends were trimmed by 1 base and 8 bases, with 14 bases remaining between them. The germline gives CDR1 SGHVS, CDR2 FQNEAQ. The CDR3 loop spans 14 amino acids. The CDR3 region is CASSLGPGERGYTF. The CDR3 nucleotides are TGTGCCAGCAGCTTAGGTCCAGGAGAAAGGGGCTACACCTTC.

The V gene is TRBV6-5, the J gene TRBJ2-7; a possible D gene is TRBD1 (5 bases). CDR1 and CDR2 from the germline V gene are MNHEY and SVGAGI. V dropped 6 bases and J dropped 3 bases, with 12 bases sitting between them. CDR3 length: 13 amino acids. DNA of the CDR3: TGTGCCAGCAGCCTTTTCCAGGGCTACGAGCAGTACTTC. Amino acids: CASSLFQGYEQYF.

The chain links TRBV5-1 to TRBJ2-7; 11 bases match TRBD2. CDR3 length: 17 amino acids. Germline values: CDR1 SGHRS, CDR2 YFSETQ. V gave up 2 bases and J gave up 0 bases; unmatched junction bases: 7. The CDR3 loop is CASSFAIGLAGSYEQYF. The CDR3 DNA is TGCGCCAGCAGCTTTGCTATCGGACTAGCGGGCTCCTACGAGCAGTACTTC.

The CDR3, as DNA: TGCGCCAGCAGCTTGGCCGGGCGGTTTGCCGGGGAGCTGTTTTTT. Its protein is CASSLAGRFAGELFF. This sequence joins TRBV5-1 and TRBJ2-2; no reliable D call. V dropped 0 bases and J dropped 6 bases, with 12 bases sitting between them. Germline CDR1 reads SGHRS; CDR2 reads YFSETQ. CDR3 size: 15 residues.

The rearrangement links TRBV28 to TRBJ2-2; 10 nucleotides align to TRBD1. Trimming cost V 2 bases and J 6 bases; bases outside gene matches: 6. Germline V gene lookup returns CDR1 MDHEN and CDR2 SYDVKM. The CDR3 has 16 residues. CDR3 sequence: CASSLTGTGDSGELFF. The CDR3 DNA is TGTGCCAGCAGTTTAACCGGGACAGGGGATTCCGGGGAGCTGTTTTTT.

V and J are TRBV7-9 and TRBJ2-1, with TRBD2 as a possible D gene (8 bases). This CDR3 spans 16 amino acids. Trimming left V 3 bases short and J 8 bases short, with 20 bases between. The germline V gene has CDR1 SEHNR and CDR2 FQNEAQ (reference sequence). This chain's CDR3 is CASSFLAGQTGHEQFF. In DNA, the CDR3 is TGTGCCAGCAGCTTCTTAGCGGGACAGACAGGTCATGAGCAGTTCTTC.

This clone was observed a handful of times. The rearrangement uses TRBV27 and TRBJ2-7; D may correspond to TRBD1 or TRBD2 (5 bases each). With 3 bases removed from V and 7 bases from J, the gap between germline ends came to 16 bases. Germline V CDR1 and CDR2: MNHEY, SMNVEV (reference sequence). The CDR3 totals 14 residues. DNA for the CDR3: TGTGCCAGCAGTTTCGAGGGGCCACGTAGGGAGCAGTACTTC. It codes for CASSFEGPRREQYF.

The chain joins TRBV5-1 to TRBJ1-4, with a possible D match to TRBD1 (5 bases). V was pared by 1 base and J by 4 bases, with 14 bases between. The CDR3 sequence is 16 residues long. Germline V gene data show CDR1 as SGHRS and CDR2 as YFSETQ. The CDR3 DNA reads as TGCGCCAGCAGCTTGAGGGCACAGGAGTTTAATGAAAAACTGTTTTTT. Translated: CASSLRAQEFNEKLFF.

This clone was observed once. Relative to the germline gene, one junction end is altered; a read error may explain this. This rearrangement joins TRBV11-2 to TRBJ1-5; D remains ambiguous. The CDR3 loop spans 14 amino acids. The germline gives CDR1 SGHAT, CDR2 FQNNGV. This CDR3 reads CATSVSNSNQPQHF. CDR3 coding DNA: TGTGCCACCAGCGTATCAAATAGCAATCAGCCCCAGCATTTT.